Below, 15 T cell receptor beta chains from the same sample are listed, as sequenced in a study of human T cells and chemical hapten exposure. Total RNA came from unfractionated whole blood. TCRdb reprocessed the 5' RACE reads with MiXCR, giving one entry per CDR3 protein. This table holds some 78,000 distinct CDR3 sequences, about 8% found once. The source of these receptors is a male donor in good health.

This clonotype was detected many times. The J gene is TRBJ2-7, the V gene TRBV5-1, with 8 positions matching TRBD2. The germline gives CDR1 SGHRS, CDR2 YFSETQ. After removal of 0 bases from V and 2 bases from J, the junction contained 7 bases not matched to a gene. The CDR3 contains 16 residues. CDR3 bases: TGCGCCAGCAGCTTGGATCTTCCGGGAGGGGCCTACGAGCAGTACTTC. Its translation is CASSLDLPGGAYEQYF.

The CDR3: CASSIGTGVTEQYF. The CDR3 region has the DNA TGTGCCAGTAGTATCGGGACGGGGGTGACCGAGCAGTACTTC. The J gene is TRBJ2-7, the V gene TRBV19; D perhaps matches TRBD2 (6 bases). The CDR3 has 14 amino acids. Germline CDR1 is LNHDA and CDR2 is SQIVND (reference sequence). The V end lost 3 bases, the J end lost 6 bases, and 15 bases lay between the germline ends.

The chain has TRBV3-1 and TRBJ2-7, with TRBD2 matching over 10 bases. This CDR3 has 16 residues. Losses at the gene ends were 3 bases for V and 4 bases for J; bases not matched to a gene: 9. Germline lookup yields CDR1 LGHDT and CDR2 YNNKEL (reference sequence). The CDR3: CASSQATPGLAYEQYF. As DNA, the CDR3 is TGTGCCAGCAGCCAGGCTACCCCGGGACTAGCGTACGAGCAGTACTTC.

This clonotype was recorded a few times. The rearrangement joins TRBV24-1 to TRBJ2-1; 8 bases match TRBD1. Germline CDR1 is KGHDR and CDR2 is SFDVKD. Losses at the gene ends were 7 bases for V and 4 bases for J; bases not matched to a gene: 8. The length of the CDR3 is 15 residues. CDR3 nucleotides: TGTGCCACCAGCCAGGGCAGGGGGCCTTACAATGAGCAGTTCTTC. Amino acid sequence: CATSQGRGPYNEQFF.

The V and J genes are TRBV12-3 or TRBV12-4 and TRBJ2-2; D is undetermined. CDR3 size: 14 residues. V was pared by 6 bases and J by 4 bases, with 12 bases between. Here the CDR3 DNA reads TGTGCCAGCAGCAAGACGGCGGCCACCGGGGAGCTGTTTTTT. Translated, it gives CASSKTAATGELFF.

This clonotype was seen a handful of times. The rearrangement links TRBV28 to TRBJ1-4; TRBD1 aligns across 8 bases. The V segment lost 5 bases and the J segment 6 bases; nucleotides outside the gene matches: 8. The CDR3 is 15 amino acids. Germline values: CDR1 MDHEN, CDR2 SYDVKM. CDR3 residues: CASSMDRVAYEKLFF. DNA for the CDR3: TGTGCCAGCAGTATGGACAGGGTGGCGTATGAAAAACTGTTTTTT.

The sample holds many counts of this clonotype. The chain has TRBV14 and TRBJ2-7; D assignment may be TRBD1 or TRBD2 (5 bases each). V lost 3 bases and J lost 5, with 8 bases in between. CDR1 and CDR2 (germline): SGHDN, FVKESK. The CDR3 sequence is 12 residues long. CDR3 bases: TGTGCCAGCAGCCAGGGGGAAAACGAGCAGTACTTC. This sequence encodes CASSQGENEQYF.

This clonotype was seen ten or more times. The gene calls are TRBV28 and TRBJ2-1, with 11 bases identical to TRBD2. The CDR3 sequence is 13 residues long. Unmatched junction bases numbered 4, after V lost 5 bases and J lost 10 bases. Germline V gene data show CDR1 as MDHEN and CDR2 as SYDVKM. The CDR3 region is CASSIRLAGEQFF. The DNA for the CDR3 is TGTGCCAGCAGTATTAGACTAGCGGGGGAGCAGTTCTTC. Full variable domain (remainder filled in from reference TRBV28 and TRBJ2-1): DVKVTQSSRYLVKRTGEKVFLECVQDMDHENMFWYRQDPGLGLRLIYFSYDVKMKEKGDIPEGYSVSREKKERFSLILESASTNQTSMYLCASSIRLAGEQFFGPGTRLTVL.

At least ten counts were recorded for this clonotype. V gene TRBV6-2 or TRBV6-3 combines with J gene TRBJ2-3; TRBD2 matches 9 bases. The V segment lost 2 bases and the J segment 4 bases; nucleotides outside the gene matches: 7. Per germline, CDR1 MNHEY and CDR2 SVGEGT. The CDR3 extends over 16 amino acids. The CDR3 loop is CASSYGRAGGADTQYF. The CDR3 DNA follows: TGTGCCAGCAGTTACGGTCGAGCGGGGGGAGCAGATACGCAGTATTTT.

This clonotype was counted many times. V and J are TRBV3-1 and TRBJ1-1; D is ambiguous. Per the germline V gene, CDR1 is LGHDT and CDR2 is YNNKEL (reference sequence). The germline V and J ends were trimmed by 1 base and 4 bases, with 7 bases remaining between them. There are 13 residues in the CDR3. In nucleotides, the CDR3 is TGTGCCAGCAGCCAAGTCGAGGGCACTGAAGCTTTCTTT. The encoded protein is CASSQVEGTEAFF.

This clonotype came up many times. The chain couples TRBV29-1 to TRBJ1-5; no definite D call. Trimming removed 7 bases from V and 2 bases from J, with 12 bases in between. Germline CDR1 and CDR2: SQVTM and ANQGSEA. This CDR3 comprises 13 residues. CDR3 residues: CSAGDERNQPQHF. In nucleotides, the CDR3 is TGCAGCGCCGGAGATGAACGCAATCAGCCCCAGCATTTT.

In this sample, this clonotype turned up many times. The chain combines TRBV4-3 with TRBJ2-2; 11 bases map to TRBD2. The germline gives CDR1 LGHNA, CDR2 YSLEER. This CDR3 spans 18 amino acids. With 3 bases clipped from V and 0 bases from J, the junction kept 6 bases outside the gene matches. The CDR3 loop is CASSHVLAGGANTGELFF. The CDR3 nucleotides read TGCGCCAGCAGCCACGTCCTAGCGGGGGGAGCGAACACCGGGGAGCTGTTTTTT.

This clonotype has at least ten counts. The chain couples TRBV6-4 to TRBJ2-1, with a tentative D call TRBD1 (5 bases). There are 13 residues in the CDR3. Per the germline V gene, CDR1 is MRHNA and CDR2 is SNTAGT. V was pared by 3 bases and J by 5 bases, with 8 bases between. The CDR3: CASSDKGHNEQFF. CDR3 coding DNA: TGTGCCAGCAGTGATAAGGGGCACAATGAGCAGTTCTTC.

Ten or more counts support this clonotype. The chain has TRBV10-3 and TRBJ2-1, with TRBD1 matching over 12 bases. J was trimmed by 0 bases and V by 6 bases; bases with no gene match: 12. There are 19 residues in the CDR3. Germline V lookup: CDR1 ENHRY, CDR2 SYGVKD. CDR3 loop: CAISGTGQGADSSYNEQFF. The CDR3 nucleotides read TGTGCCATCAGCGGAACGGGACAGGGGGCTGATAGCTCCTACAATGAGCAGTTCTTC.

A few counts support this clonotype. The chain has TRBV12-3 or TRBV12-4 and TRBJ1-3; D not resolved. Deletions cut 0 bases from V and 4 bases from J, with 7 bases between. The CDR3 sequence is 14 residues long. The CDR3 loop reads CASSLAGSGNTIYF. As DNA, the CDR3 is TGTGCCAGCAGTTTAGCGGGCTCAGGAAACACCATATATTTT.